Listed here are 10 T cell receptor beta chains from one sample, sequenced in a study of shared T cell receptors in the human thymus. Data came from immunoSEQ multiplex PCR; TCRdb stores just in-frame clones and leaves some out. The sample lists 650,000 to 950,000 clones, 75% to 90% occurring once. A further study also used this sample, focusing on human thymus T cells.

The sequencing sample was made of thymocytes. These receptors came from a girl in the first two years of life with a congenital heart defect.

Details on this clone: Other nucleotide sequences from this sample produce the same CDR3. The chain uses TRBV6-5 and TRBJ1-2, with D perhaps TRBD1 (5 bases). This CDR3 comprises 13 residues. Trimming left V 2 bases short and J 5 bases short, with 9 bases between. CDR1 MNHEY and CDR2 SVGAGI come from the germline V gene. This chain's CDR3 is CASSYGGDYGYTF. CDR3 coding DNA: TGTGCCAGCAGTTACGGAGGGGATTATGGCTACACCTTC.

This rearrangement joins TRBV6-1 to TRBJ1-1, with 8 bases identical to TRBD1. V dropped 3 bases and J dropped 8; count of bases not matched to a gene: 14. This CDR3 is built from 16 residues. Germline V gene sequence: CDR1 MNHNS, CDR2 SASEGT. CDR3 nucleotide sequence: TGTGCCAGCAGTGAGTCCCGTCGGACAGGGCGGGGAGAAGCTTTCTTT. Amino acids: CASSESRRTGRGEAFF.

This clone has only one observation. The chain has TRBV14 and TRBJ2-2; 8 bases fit TRBD2. Germline-derived CDR1 and CDR2 are SGHDN and FVKESK. Trimming at V came to 0 bases and at J to 3 bases, leaving 3 bases not matched to a gene. The CDR3 is 16 amino acids. CDR3 protein: CASSQDRGGYTGELFF. The CDR3 coding sequence is TGTGCCAGCAGCCAAGATCGGGGGGGGTACACCGGGGAGCTGTTTTTT.

The chain has TRBV29-1 and TRBJ2-1; a weak D match, TRBD1 (5 bases). Germline assignment: CDR1 SQVTM and CDR2 ANQGSEA. The V end was cut by 0 bases, the J end by 5 bases, with 11 bases between. The CDR3 sequence is 14 residues long. The CDR3 is CSVEDPNRHNEQFF. In DNA form, the CDR3 reads TGCAGCGTTGAAGATCCGAACAGGCACAATGAGCAGTTCTTC.

The chain is built from TRBV6-6 and TRBJ1-1; TRBD1 agrees at 10 bases. The CDR3 totals 16 residues. Per the germline V gene, CDR1 is MNHNY and CDR2 is SVGAGI (reference sequence). J gave up 4 bases and V 2 bases, and 7 bases lay outside the gene matches. CDR3 nucleotides: TGTGCCAGCAGTTACGGGACAGGGGTGTGGATCACTGAAGCTTTCTTT. Amino acids: CASSYGTGVWITEAFF.

The CDR3 coding sequence is TGTGCCAGCAGTGAGGGACAGGGGAGAGCTTTCTTT. Its translation is CASSEGQGRAFF. The chain is built from TRBV6-4 and TRBJ1-1; 10 bases are a match to TRBD1. Trimming at V came to 3 bases and at J to 10 bases, leaving 2 bases not matched to a gene. Per the germline V gene, CDR1 is MRHNA and CDR2 is SNTAGT. This CDR3 contains 12 residues.

This chain links TRBV9 with TRBJ2-7; no definite D call. The CDR3 runs 13 residues. With 0 bases removed from V and 0 bases from J, the gap between germline ends came to 4 bases. CDR1 and CDR2 from the germline V gene are SGDLS and YYNGEE. CDR3 loop: CASSVDNSYEQYF. CDR3 in DNA: TGTGCCAGCAGCGTAGACAACTCCTACGAGCAGTACTTC. The variable domain in full, with the rest retrieved from reference TRBV9 and TRBJ2-7, is DSGVTQTPKHLITATGQRVTLRCSPRSGDLSVYWYQQSLDQGLQFLIQYYNGEERAKGNILERFSAQQFPDLHSELNLSSLELGDSALYFCASSVDNSYEQYFGPGTRLTVT.

V is TRBV9 and J is TRBJ2-7; D is undetermined. CDR3 length equals 13 residues. V gave up 1 base and J gave up 0 bases, with 5 bases separating them. Germline-derived CDR1 and CDR2 are SGDLS and YYNGEE. The CDR3 region has the DNA TGTGCCAGCAGCGTATTCAGCTCCTACGAGCAGTACTTC. Translation gives CASSVFSSYEQYF.

The chain has TRBV14 and TRBJ1-5; D is unclear. The CDR3 sequence is 13 residues long. Trimming removed 4 bases from V and 4 bases from J, with 8 bases in between. Per the germline V gene, CDR1 is SGHDN and CDR2 is FVKESK. CDR3 sequence reads: CASSLHRNQPQHF. The DNA of the CDR3 is TGTGCCAGCAGCCTGCATAGAAATCAGCCCCAGCATTTT.

The genes are TRBV4-1 and TRBJ1-2; D is undetermined. CDR3 length: 16 residues. Germline values: CDR1 MGHRA, CDR2 YSYEKL. V was cut by 1 base and J by 0 bases, with 12 bases left in between. This CDR3 is CASSQVSGRANYGYTF. For the CDR3, the DNA is TGCGCCAGCAGCCAAGTATCAGGCAGAGCTAACTATGGCTACACCTTC.